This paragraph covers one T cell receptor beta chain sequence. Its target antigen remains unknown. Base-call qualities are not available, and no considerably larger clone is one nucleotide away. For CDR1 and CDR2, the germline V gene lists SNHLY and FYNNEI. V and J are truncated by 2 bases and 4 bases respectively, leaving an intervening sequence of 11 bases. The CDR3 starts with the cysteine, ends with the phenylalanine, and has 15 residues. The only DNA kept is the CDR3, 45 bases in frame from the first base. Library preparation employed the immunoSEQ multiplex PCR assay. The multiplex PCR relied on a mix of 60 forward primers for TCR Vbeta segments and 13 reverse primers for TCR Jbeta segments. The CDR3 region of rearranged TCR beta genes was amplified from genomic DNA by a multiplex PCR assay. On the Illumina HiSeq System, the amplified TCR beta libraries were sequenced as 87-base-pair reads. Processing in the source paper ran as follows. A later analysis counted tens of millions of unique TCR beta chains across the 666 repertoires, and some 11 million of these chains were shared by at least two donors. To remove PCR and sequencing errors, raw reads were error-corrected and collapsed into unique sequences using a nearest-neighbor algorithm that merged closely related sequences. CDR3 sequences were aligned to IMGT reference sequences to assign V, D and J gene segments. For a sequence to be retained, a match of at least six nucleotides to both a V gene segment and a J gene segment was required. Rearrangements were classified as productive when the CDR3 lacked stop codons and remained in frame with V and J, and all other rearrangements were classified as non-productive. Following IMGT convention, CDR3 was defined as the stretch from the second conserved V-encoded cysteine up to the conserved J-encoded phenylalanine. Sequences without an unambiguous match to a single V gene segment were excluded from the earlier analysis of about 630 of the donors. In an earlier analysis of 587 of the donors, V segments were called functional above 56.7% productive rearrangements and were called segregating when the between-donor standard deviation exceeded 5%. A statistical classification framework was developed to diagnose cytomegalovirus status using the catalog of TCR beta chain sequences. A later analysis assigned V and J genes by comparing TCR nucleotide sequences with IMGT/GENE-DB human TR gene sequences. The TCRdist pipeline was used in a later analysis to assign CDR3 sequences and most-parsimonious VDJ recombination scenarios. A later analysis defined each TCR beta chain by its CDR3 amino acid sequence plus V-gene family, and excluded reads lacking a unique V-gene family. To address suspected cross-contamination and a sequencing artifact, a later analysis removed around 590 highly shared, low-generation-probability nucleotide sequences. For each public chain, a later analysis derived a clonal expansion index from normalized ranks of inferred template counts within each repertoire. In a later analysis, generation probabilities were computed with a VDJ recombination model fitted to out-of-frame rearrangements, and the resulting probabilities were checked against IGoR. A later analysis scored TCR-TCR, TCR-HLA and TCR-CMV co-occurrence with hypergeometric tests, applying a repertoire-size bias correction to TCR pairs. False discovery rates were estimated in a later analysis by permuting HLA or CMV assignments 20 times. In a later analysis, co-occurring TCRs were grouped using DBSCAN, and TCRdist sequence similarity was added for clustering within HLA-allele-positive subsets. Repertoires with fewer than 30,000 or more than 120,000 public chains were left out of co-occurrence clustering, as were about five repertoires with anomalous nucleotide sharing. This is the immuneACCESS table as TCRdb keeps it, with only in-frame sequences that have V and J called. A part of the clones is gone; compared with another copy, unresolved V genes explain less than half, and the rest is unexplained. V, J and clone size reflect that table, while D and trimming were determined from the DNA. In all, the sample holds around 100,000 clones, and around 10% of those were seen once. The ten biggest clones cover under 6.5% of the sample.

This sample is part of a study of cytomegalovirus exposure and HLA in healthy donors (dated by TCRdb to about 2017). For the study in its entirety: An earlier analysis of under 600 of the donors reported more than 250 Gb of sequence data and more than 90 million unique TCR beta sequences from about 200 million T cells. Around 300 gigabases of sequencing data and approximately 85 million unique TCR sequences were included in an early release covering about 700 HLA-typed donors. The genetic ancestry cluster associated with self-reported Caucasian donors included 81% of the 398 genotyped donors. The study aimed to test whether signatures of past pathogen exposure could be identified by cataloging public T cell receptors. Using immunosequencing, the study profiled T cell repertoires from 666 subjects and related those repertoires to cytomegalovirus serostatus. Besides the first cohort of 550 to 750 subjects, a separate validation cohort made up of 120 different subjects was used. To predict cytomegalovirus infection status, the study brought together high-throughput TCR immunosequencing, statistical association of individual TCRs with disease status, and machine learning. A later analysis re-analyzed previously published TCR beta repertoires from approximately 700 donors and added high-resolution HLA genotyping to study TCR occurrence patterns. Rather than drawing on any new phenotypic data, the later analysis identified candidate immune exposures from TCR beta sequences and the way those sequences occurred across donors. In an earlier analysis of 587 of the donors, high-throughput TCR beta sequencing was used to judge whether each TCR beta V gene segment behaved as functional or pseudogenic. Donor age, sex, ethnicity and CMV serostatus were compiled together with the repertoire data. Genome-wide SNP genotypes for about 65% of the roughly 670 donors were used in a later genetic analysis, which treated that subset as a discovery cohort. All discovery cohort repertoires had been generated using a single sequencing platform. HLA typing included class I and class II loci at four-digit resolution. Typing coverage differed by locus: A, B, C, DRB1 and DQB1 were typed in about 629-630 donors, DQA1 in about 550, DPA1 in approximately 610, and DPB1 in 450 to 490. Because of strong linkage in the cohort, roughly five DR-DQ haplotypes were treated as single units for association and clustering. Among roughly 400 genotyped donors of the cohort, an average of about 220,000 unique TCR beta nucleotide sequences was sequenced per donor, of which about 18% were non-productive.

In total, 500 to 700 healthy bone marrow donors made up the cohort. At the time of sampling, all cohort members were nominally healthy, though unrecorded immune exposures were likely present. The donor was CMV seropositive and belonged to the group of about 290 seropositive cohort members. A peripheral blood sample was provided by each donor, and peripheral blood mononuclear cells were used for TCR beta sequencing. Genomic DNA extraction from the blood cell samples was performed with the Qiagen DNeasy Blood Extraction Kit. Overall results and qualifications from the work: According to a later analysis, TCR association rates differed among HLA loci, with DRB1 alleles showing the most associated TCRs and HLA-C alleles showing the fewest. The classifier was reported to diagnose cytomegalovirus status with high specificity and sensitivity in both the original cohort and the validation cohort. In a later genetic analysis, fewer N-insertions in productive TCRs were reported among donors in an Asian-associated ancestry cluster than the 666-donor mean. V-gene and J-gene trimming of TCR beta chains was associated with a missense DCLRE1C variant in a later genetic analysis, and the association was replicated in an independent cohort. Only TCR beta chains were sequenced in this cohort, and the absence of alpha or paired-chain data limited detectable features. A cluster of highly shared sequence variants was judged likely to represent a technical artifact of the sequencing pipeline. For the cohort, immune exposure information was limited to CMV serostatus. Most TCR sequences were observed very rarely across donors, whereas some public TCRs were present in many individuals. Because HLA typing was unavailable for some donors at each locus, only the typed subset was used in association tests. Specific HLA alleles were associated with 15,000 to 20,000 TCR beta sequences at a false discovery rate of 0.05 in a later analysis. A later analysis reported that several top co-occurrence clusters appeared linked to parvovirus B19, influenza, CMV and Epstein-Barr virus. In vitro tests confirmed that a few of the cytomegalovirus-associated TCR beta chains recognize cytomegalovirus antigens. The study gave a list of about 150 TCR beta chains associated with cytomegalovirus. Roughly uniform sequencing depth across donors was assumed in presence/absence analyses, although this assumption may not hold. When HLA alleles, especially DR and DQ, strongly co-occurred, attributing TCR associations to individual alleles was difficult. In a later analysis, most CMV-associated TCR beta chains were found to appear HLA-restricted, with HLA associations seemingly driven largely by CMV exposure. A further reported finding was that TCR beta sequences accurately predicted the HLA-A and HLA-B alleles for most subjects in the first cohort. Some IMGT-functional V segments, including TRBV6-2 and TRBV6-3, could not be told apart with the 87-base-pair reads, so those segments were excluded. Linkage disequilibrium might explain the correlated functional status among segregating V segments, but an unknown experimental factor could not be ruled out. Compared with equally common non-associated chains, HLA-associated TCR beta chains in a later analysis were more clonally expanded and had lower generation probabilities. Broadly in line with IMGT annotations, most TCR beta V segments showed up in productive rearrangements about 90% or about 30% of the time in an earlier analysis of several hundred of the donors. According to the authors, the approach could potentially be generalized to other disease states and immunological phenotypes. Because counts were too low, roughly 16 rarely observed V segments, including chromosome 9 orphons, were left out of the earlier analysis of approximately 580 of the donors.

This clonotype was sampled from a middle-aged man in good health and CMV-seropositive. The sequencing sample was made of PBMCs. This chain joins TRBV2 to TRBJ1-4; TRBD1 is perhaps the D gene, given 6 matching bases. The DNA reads TGTGCCAGCAGTGAACGAACAGGGAGTAATGAAAAACTGTTTTTT. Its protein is CASSERTGSNEKLFF.